This is a list of T cell receptor beta chains from one sample in a study of blood T cell repertoires in COVID-19. Sequencing was performed with immunoSEQ multiplex PCR; in TCRdb, only in-frame clones are kept and a portion is missing. This sample has 83,000 or so clones, with roughly four fifths found just once. Sequencing input: peripheral blood. The receptors originated from a human donor in a cohort sampled during active COVID-19. CDR3s leave out the opening cysteine and the closing phenylalanine or tryptophan. A D gene is named only where the DNA matches it firmly.

cdr3_aa v_call d_call
AGSDRAGSPLH TRBV19 TRBD1
ASSPYGTTSSEAF TRBV18 .
ASTPGGAGDTQY TRBV6-5 TRBD2
ASSPPGMQYTEAF TRBV5-4 .
ASSENRVDRSIV TRBV7-9 .
ASSLRLAGDADTQY TRBV3-1/TRBV3-2 TRBD2
ASSRGQGHGYT TRBV7-9 TRBD1
ATGTGYGEQY TRBV24-1 .
ASSLGQTAGYGYT TRBV11-2 .
ASRTGPWDTEAF TRBV27 TRBD1
ASTPSGFVAKNIQY TRBV28 .
ASSQEQTSSYNSPLH TRBV4-1 .
ASSSTGGPNSPPH TRBV9 TRBD1
SARDRGELF TRBV20-1 .
ASSNTGGGYT TRBV2 TRBD1
ASSLGGTGISYEQY TRBV5-4 TRBD1
ASSQEPGGTGAGYT TRBV4-2 .
ASSEYGNQETQY TRBV7-7 .
ASSYQQGTEKLF TRBV6-5 TRBD1
ASQPPGSYNEQF TRBV19 .
AIRTGQGGGELF TRBV10-3 TRBD1
ASSGAGGQREQY TRBV27 TRBD2
ATGTAAPPYEQY TRBV10-3 TRBD1
ASSLAAQNIQY TRBV7-2 .
ASSEAVRGSYNEQF TRBV6-1 .
ASSYARGTSGYT TRBV6-2/TRBV6-3 .
ASSEGGTKNSPLH TRBV6-1 .
ASSPGLPRDTQY TRBV11-2 .
ASSQTTVNPNEQY TRBV7-9 .
ASSWGEAPSGNTIY TRBV6-6 .
ASSLLGVAGGLVETQY TRBV7-6 TRBD2